This T cell receptor beta chain was documented in a study of blood T cell repertoires in COVID-19. Background on the study: Italy, Spain and the United States were the sources of the convalescent and acute COVID-19 samples.

Seattle cases were enrolled at active infection and followed longitudinally. This clone was picked up one time. V lost 4 bases, J lost 3 bases, and 7 bases lay in between. This CDR3 has 12 residues. The germline V gene encodes CDR1 MNHEY and CDR2 SVGAGI. In the original workflow: Nucleated cell counts were estimated from reference gene primer amplification. The table came from immunoSEQ multiplex PCR; TCRdb's copy has only in-frame clones and leaves some out. That table gives V, J and clone size, and the DNA gave D and trimming. This sample has 100,000 to 150,000 clones, with around 85% found just once.

The clonotype was recovered from a woman aged 80 or older with COVID-19, enrolled during active disease. Sample: peripheral blood. The V and J genes are TRBV6-5 and TRBJ2-7, with D uncertain. In DNA form, the CDR3 reads TGTGCCAGCAGTTCTTCTTTCTACGAGCAGTACTTC. Protein: CASSSSFYEQYF.